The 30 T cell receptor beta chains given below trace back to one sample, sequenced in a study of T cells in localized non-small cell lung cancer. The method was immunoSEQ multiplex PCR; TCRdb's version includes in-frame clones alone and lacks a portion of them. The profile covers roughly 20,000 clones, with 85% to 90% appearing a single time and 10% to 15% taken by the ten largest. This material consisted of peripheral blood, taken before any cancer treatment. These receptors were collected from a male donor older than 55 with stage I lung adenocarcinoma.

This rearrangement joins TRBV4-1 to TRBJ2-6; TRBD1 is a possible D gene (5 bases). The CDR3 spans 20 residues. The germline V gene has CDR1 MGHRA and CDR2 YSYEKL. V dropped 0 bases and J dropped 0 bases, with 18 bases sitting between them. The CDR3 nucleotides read TGCGCCAGCAGCCAAGATGGCGGCAGGGCTTTCAGCTCTGGGGCCAACGTCCTGACTTTC. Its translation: CASSQDGGRAFSSGANVLTF.

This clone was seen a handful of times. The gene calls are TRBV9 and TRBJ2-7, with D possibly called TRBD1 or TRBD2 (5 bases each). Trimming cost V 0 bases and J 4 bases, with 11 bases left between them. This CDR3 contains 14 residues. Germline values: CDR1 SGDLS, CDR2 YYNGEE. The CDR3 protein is CASSVEGTVYEQYF. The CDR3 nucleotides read TGTGCCAGCAGCGTAGAAGGGACCGTTTACGAGCAGTACTTC.

The CDR3 loop reads CASSSDVTLPQHF. In DNA, the CDR3 is TGTGCCAGCAGTTCCGACGTCACCCTGCCCCAGCATTTT. The J gene is TRBJ1-5, the V gene TRBV6-5; D gene uncertain. V was shortened by 4 bases and J by 9 bases, with 13 bases between the two germline ends. From germline, CDR1 is MNHEY and CDR2 SVGAGI. The length of the CDR3 is 13 residues.

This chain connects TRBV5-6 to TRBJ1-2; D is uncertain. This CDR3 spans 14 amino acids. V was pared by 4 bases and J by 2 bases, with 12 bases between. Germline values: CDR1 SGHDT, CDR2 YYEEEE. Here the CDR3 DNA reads TGTGCCAGCAGCCCGGGAGGTCAGAACTATGGCTACACCTTC. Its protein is CASSPGGQNYGYTF.

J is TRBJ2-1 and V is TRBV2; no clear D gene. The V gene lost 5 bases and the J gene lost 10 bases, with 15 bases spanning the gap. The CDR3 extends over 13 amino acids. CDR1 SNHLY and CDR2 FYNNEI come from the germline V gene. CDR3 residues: CASSRLTGWEQFF. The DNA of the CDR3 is TGTGCCAGCAGTCGATTAACGGGTTGGGAGCAGTTCTTC. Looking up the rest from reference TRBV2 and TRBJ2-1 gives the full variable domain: EPEVTQTPSHQVTQMGQEVILRCVPISNHLYFYWYRQILGQKVEFLVSFYNNEISEKSEIFDDQFSVERPDGSNFTLKIRSTKLEDSAMYFCASSRLTGWEQFFGPGTRLTVL.

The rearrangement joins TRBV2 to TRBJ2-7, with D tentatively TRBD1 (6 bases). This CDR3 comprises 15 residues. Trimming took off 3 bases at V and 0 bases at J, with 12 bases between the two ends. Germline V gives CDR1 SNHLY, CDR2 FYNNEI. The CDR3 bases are TGTGCCAGCAGTGATCCACAGGGTGGCTCCTACGAGCAGTACTTC. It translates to CASSDPQGGSYEQYF.

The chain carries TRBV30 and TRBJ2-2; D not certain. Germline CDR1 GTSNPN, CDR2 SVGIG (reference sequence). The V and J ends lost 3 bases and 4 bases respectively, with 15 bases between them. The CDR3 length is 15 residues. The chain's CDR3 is CAWRKPGLITGELFF. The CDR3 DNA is TGTGCCTGGAGAAAACCGGGCCTTATCACCGGGGAGCTGTTTTTT.

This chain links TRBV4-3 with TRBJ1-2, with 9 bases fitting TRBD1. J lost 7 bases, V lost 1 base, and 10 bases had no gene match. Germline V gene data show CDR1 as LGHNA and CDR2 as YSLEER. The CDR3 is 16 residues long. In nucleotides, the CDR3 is TGCGCCAGCAGCCAAGGTATTACAGGGGGCGCAAGTGGCTACACCTTC. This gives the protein CASSQGITGGASGYTF.

The CDR3 spells CASSLLAGGGETQYF. CDR3 sequence (DNA): TGTGCCAGCAGTTTACTAGCGGGGGGAGGAGAGACCCAGTACTTC. This chain uses TRBV28 with TRBJ2-5, with 11 positions matching TRBD2. Trimming cost V 2 bases and J 4 bases; bases outside gene matches: 3. Per germline, CDR1 MDHEN and CDR2 SYDVKM. This CDR3 spans 15 amino acids.

In nucleotides, the CDR3 is TGCGCCAGCAGCCAAGTGTACCCGGGGGTCTACAATGAGCAGTTCTTC. It specifies CASSQVYPGVYNEQFF. The chain recombines TRBV4-1 with TRBJ2-1; weak D call: TRBD2 (6 bases). The CDR3 spans 16 residues. Trimming left V 1 base short and J 3 bases short, with 13 bases between. The germline V gene has CDR1 MGHRA and CDR2 YSYEKL.

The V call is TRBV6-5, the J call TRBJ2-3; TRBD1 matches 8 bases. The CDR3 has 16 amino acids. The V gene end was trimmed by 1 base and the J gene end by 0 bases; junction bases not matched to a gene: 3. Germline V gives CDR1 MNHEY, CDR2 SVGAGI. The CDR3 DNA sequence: TGTGCCAGCAGTTACTTCCAGGGGGCTAGCACAGATACGCAGTATTTT. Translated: CASSYFQGASTDTQYF.

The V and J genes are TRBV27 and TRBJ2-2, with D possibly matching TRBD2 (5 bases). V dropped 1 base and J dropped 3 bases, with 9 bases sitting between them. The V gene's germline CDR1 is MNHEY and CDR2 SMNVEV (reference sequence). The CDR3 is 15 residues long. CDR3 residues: CASSLYLGDTGELFF. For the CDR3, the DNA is TGTGCCAGCAGTTTATATCTCGGGGACACCGGGGAGCTGTTTTTT.

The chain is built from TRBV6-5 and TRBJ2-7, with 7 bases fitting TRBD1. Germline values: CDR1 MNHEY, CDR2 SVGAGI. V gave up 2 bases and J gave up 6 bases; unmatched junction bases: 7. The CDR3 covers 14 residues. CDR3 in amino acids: CASSYGDRVGEQYF. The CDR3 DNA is TGTGCCAGCAGTTACGGCGACAGGGTGGGCGAGCAGTACTTC.

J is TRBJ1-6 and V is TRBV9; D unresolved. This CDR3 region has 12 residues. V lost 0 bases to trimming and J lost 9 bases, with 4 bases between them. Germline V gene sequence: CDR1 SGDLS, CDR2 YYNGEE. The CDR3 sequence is CASSVEGSPLHF. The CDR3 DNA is TGTGCCAGCAGCGTAGAGGGTTCACCCCTCCACTTT. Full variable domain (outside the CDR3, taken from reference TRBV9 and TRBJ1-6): DSGVTQTPKHLITATGQRVTLRCSPRSGDLSVYWYQQSLDQGLQFLIQYYNGEERAKGNILERFSAQQFPDLHSELNLSSLELGDSALYFCASSVEGSPLHFGNGTRLTVT.

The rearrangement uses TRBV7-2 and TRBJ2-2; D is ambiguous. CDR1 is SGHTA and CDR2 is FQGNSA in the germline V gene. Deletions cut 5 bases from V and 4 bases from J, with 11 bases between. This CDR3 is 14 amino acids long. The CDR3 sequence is CASSEGWGTGELFF. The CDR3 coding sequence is TGTGCCAGCAGCGAAGGGTGGGGCACCGGGGAGCTGTTTTTT. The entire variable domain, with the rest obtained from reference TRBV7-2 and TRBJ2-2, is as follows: GAGVSQSPSNKVTEKGKDVELRCDPISGHTALYWYRQSLGQGLEFLIYFQGNSAPDKSGLPSDRFSAERTGGSVSTLTIQRTQQEDSAVYLCASSEGWGTGELFFGEGSRLTVL.

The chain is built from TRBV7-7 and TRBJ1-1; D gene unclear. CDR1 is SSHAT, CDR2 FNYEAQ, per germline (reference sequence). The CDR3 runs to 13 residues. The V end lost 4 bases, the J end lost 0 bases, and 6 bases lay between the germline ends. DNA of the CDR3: TGTGCCAGCAGCTCTCAGGTGAACACTGAAGCTTTCTTT. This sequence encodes CASSSQVNTEAFF.

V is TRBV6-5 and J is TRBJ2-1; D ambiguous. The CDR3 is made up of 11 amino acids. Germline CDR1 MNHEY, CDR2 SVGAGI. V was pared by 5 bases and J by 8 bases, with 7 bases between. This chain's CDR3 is CASSTVYEQFF. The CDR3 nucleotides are TGTGCCAGCAGTACCGTCTATGAGCAGTTCTTC.

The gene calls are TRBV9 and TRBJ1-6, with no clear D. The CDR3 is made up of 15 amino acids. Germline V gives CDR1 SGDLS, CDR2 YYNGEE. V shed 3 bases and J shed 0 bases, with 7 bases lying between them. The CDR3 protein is CASSGLSSYNSPLHF. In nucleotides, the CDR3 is TGTGCCAGCAGCGGATTGAGCTCCTATAATTCACCCCTCCACTTT.

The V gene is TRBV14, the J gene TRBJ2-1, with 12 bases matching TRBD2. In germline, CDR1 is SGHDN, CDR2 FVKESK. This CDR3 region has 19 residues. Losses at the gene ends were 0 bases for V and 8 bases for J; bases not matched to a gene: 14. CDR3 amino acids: CASSQEPSGGALGPDEQFF. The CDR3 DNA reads TGTGCCAGCAGCCAAGAACCTAGCGGGGGGGCTCTTGGACCCGATGAGCAGTTCTTC.

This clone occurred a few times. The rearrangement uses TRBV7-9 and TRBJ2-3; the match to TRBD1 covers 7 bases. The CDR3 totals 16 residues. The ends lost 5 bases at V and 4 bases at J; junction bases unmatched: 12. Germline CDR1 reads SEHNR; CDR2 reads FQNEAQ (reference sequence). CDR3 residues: CASSGNLGTAPDTQYF. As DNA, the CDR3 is TGTGCCAGCAGCGGAAACCTCGGGACAGCCCCAGATACGCAGTATTTT.

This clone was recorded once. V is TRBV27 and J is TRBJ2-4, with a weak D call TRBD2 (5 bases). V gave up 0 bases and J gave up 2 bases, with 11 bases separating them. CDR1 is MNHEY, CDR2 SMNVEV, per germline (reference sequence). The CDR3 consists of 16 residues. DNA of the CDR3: TGTGCCAGCAGTTTATCCCTATCGGGGTCCAAAAACATTCAGTACTTC. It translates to CASSLSLSGSKNIQYF.

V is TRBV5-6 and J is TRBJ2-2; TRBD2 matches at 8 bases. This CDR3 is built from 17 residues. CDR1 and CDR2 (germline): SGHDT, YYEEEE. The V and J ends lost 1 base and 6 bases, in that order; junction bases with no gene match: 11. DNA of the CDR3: TGTGCCAGCAGCTTGCGGGGGGGGCACAGTGTAGCCGGGGAGCTGTTTTTT. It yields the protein CASSLRGGHSVAGELFF.

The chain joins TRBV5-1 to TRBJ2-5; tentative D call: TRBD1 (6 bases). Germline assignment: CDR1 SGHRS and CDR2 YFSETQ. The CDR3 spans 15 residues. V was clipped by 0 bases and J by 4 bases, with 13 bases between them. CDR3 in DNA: TGCGCCAGCAGCTTGGTTCAGGGGTCGTCAGAGACCCAGTACTTC. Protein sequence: CASSLVQGSSETQYF.

The CDR3 spells CASSDRVGNQPQHF. In DNA form, the CDR3 reads TGCGCCAGCAGCGACAGGGTCGGCAATCAGCCCCAGCATTTT. The rearrangement joins TRBV5-1 to TRBJ1-5, with 7 bases aligning to TRBD1. This CDR3 is built from 14 residues. Germline V gene lookup returns CDR1 SGHRS and CDR2 YFSETQ. Losses at the gene ends were 4 bases for V and 2 bases for J; bases not matched to a gene: 3.

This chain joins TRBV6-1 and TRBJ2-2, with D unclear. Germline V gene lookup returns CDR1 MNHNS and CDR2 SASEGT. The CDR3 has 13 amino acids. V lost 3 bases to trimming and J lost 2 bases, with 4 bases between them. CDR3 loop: CASSEGNTGELFF. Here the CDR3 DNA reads TGTGCCAGCAGTGAGGGCAACACCGGGGAGCTGTTTTTT.

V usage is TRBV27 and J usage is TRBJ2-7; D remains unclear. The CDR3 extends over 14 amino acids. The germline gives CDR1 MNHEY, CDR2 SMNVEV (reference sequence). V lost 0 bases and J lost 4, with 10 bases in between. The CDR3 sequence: CASSLSPQRYEQYF. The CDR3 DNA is TGTGCCAGCAGTTTATCGCCCCAGCGATACGAGCAGTACTTC.

The CDR3 nucleotides read TGTGCCAGCACCGACGGGGCGTTAGCCAAAAACATTCAGTACTTC. Protein: CASTDGALAKNIQYF. The V and J genes are TRBV6-1 and TRBJ2-4; D may match TRBD1 or TRBD2 (5 bases each). CDR3 length: 15 amino acids. V gave up 7 bases and J gave up 0 bases, with 13 bases separating them. Germline CDR1 reads MNHNS; CDR2 reads SASEGT.

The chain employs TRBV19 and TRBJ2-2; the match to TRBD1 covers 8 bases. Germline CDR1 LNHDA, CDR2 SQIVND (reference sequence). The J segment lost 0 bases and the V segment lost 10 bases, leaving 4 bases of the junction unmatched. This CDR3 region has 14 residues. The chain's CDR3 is CATQTGANTGELFF. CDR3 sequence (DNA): TGTGCCACTCAGACAGGGGCGAACACCGGGGAGCTGTTTTTT. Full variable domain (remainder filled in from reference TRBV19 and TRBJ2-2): DGGITQSPKYLFRKEGQNVTLSCEQNLNHDAMYWYRQDPGQGLRLIYYSQIVNDFQKGDIAEGYSVSREKKESFPLTVTSAQKNPTAFYLCATQTGANTGELFFGEGSRLTVL.

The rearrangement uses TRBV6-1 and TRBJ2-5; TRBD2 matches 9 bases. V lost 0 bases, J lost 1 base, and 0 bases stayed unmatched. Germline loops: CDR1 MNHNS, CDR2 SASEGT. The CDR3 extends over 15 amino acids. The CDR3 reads CASSEAAGGQETQYF. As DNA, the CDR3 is TGTGCCAGCAGTGAAGCAGCGGGGGGCCAAGAGACCCAGTACTTC.

CDR3 region: CASSPRDSKTGELFF. The DNA for the CDR3 is TGTGCCAGCTCACCTCGGGACTCCAAGACCGGGGAGCTGTTTTTT. V and J are TRBV18 and TRBJ2-2; TRBD2 might be the D (6 bases). The germline gives CDR1 KGHSH, CDR2 LQKENI. V was shortened by 3 bases and J by 5 bases, with 13 bases between the two germline ends. The CDR3 consists of 15 residues.